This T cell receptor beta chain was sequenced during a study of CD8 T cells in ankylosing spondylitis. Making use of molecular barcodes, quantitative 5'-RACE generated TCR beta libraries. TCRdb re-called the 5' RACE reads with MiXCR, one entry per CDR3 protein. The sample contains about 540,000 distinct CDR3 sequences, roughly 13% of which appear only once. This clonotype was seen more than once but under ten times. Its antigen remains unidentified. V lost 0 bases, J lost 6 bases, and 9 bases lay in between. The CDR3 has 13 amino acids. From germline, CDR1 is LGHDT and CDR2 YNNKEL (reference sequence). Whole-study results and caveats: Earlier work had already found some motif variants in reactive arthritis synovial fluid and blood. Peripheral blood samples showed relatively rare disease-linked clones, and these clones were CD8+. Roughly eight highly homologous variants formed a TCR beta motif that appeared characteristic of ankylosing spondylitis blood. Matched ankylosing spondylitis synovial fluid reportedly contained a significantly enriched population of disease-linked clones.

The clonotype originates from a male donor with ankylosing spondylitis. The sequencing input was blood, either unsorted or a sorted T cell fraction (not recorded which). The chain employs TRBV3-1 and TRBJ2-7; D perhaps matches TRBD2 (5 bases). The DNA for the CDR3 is TGTGCCAGCAGCCAAGATCTAGGAGGCGAGCAGTACGTC. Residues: CASSQDLGGEQYV.